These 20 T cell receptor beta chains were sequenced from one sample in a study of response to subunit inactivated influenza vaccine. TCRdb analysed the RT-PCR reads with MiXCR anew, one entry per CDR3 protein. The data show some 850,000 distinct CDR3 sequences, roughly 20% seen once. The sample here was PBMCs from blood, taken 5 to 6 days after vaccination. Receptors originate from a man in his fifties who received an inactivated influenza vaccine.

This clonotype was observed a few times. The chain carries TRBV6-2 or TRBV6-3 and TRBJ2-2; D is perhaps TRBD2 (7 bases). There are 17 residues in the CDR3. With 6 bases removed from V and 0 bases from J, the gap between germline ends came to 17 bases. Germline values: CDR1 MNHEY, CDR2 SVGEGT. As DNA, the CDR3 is TGTGCCAGCAGACGTCACGGGGGGCTGACGAACACCGGGGAGCTGTTTTTT. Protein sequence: CASRRHGGLTNTGELFF.

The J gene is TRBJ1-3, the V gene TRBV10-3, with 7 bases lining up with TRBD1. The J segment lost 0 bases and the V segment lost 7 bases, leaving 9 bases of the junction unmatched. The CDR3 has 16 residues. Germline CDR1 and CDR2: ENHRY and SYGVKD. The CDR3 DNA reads TGTGCCATCACGAATCCAGGGGGACTCTCTGGAAACACCATATATTTT. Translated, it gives CAITNPGGLSGNTIYF.

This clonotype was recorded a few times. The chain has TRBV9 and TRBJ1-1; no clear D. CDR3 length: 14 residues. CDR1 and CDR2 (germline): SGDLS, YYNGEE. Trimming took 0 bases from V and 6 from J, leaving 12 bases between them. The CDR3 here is CASSVVGRASEAFF. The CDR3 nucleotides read TGTGCCAGCAGCGTAGTGGGTCGCGCGTCTGAAGCTTTCTTT.

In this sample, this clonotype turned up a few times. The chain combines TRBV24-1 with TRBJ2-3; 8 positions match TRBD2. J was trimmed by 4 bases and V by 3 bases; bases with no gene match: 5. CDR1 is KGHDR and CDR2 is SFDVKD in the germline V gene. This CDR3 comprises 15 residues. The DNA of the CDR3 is TGTGCCACCAGTGATATGGGACTAGGGTCAGATACGCAGTATTTT. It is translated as CATSDMGLGSDTQYF.

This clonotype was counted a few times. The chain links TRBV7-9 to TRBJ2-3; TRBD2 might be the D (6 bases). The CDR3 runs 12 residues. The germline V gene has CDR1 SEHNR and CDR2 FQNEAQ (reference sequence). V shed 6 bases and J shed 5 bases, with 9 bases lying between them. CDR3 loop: CASRRGGDTQYF. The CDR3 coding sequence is TGTGCCAGCAGGCGGGGCGGAGATACGCAGTATTTT.

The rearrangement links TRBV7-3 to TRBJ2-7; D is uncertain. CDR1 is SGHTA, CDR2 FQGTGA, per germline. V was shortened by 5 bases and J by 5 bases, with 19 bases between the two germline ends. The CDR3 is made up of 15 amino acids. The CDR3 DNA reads TGTGCCAGCAGCCCCGAGAAGGGAAGGATCCACGAGCAGTACTTC. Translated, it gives CASSPEKGRIHEQYF.

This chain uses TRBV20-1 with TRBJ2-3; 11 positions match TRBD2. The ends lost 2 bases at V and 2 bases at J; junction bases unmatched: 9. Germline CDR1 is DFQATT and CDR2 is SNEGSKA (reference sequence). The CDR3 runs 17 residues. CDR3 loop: CSARLRPSGRTTDTQYF. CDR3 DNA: TGCAGTGCTAGACTCCGGCCTAGCGGGAGGACCACAGATACGCAGTATTTT.

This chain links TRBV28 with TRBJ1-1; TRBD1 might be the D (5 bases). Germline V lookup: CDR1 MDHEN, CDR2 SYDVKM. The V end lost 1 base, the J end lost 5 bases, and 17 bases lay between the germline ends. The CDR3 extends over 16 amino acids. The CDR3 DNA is TGTGCCAGCAGTTTATCGGGGGTTAATAAAGGGACTGAAGCTTTCTTT. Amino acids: CASSLSGVNKGTEAFF.

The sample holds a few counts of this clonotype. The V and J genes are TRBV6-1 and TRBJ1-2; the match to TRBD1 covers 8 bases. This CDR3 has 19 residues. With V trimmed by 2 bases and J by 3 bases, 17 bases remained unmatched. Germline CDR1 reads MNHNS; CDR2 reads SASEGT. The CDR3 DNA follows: TGTGCCAGCAGTGAATATCAGGGGGCAATCTCTGATTTCGACTATGGCTACACCTTC. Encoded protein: CASSEYQGAISDFDYGYTF.

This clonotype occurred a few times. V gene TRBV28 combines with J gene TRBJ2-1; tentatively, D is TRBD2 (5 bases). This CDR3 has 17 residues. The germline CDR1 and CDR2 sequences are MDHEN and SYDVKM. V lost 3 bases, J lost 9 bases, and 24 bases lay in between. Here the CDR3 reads CASSLGPLAGVSSEQFF. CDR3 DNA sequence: TGTGCCAGCAGTTTGGGCCCCTTGGCGGGTGTTTCCTCTGAGCAGTTCTTC.

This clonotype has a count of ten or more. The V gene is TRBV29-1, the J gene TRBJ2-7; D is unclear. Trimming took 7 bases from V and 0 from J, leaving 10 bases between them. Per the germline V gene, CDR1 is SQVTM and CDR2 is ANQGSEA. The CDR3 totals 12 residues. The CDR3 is CSAKNPSYEQYF. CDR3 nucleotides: TGCAGCGCCAAGAACCCCTCCTACGAGCAGTACTTC.

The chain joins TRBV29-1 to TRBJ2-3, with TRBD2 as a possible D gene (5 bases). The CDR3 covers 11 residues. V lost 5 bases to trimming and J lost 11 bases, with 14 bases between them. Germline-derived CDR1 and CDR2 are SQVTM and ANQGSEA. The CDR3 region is CSVRTRLGQYF. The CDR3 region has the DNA TGCAGCGTTCGGACTCGCCTTGGGCAGTATTTT.

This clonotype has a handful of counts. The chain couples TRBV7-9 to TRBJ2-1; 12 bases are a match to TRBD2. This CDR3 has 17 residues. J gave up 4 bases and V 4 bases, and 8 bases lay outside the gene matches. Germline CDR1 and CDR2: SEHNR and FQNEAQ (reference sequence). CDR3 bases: TGTGCCAGCAGCTCTGGACTAGCGGGGCCTAAATACAATGAGCAGTTCTTC. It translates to CASSSGLAGPKYNEQFF.

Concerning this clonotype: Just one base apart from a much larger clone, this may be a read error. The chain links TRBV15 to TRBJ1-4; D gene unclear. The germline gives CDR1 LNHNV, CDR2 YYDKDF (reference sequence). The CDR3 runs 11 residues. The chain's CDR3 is CATSRDKKLFF. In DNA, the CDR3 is TGTGCCACCAGCAGAGATAAAAAGCTGTTTTTT. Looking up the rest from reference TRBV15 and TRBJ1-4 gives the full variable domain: DAMVIQNPRYQVTQFGKPVTLSCSQTLNHNVMYWYQQKSSQAPKLLFHYYDKDFNNEADTPDNFQSRRPNTSFCFLDIRSPGLGDTAMYLCATSRDKKLFFGSGTQLSVL.

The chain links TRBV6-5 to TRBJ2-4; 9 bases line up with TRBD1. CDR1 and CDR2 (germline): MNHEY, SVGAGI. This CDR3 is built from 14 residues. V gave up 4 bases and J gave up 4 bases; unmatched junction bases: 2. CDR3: CASSSGTGKNIQYF. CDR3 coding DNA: TGTGCCAGCAGTTCCGGGACAGGGAAAAACATTCAGTACTTC.

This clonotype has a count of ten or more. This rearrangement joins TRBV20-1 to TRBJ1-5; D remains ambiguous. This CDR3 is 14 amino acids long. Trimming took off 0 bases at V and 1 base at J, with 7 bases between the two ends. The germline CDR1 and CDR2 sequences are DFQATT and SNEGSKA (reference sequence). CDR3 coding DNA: TGCAGTGCTAGAGAGTATCACAGCAATCAGCCCCAGCATTTT. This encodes CSAREYHSNQPQHF.

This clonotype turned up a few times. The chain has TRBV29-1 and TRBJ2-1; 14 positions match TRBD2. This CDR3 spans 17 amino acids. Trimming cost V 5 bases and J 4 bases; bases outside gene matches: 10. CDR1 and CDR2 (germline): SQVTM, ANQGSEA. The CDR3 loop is CSVSGTSGRTGYNEQFF. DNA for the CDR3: TGCAGCGTTTCTGGGACTAGCGGGAGAACGGGGTACAATGAGCAGTTCTTC.

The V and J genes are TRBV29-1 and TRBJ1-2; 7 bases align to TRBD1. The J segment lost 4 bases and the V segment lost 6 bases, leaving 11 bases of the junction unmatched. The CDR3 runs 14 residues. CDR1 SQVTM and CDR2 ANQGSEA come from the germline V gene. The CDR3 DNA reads TGCAGCGTACCGAAGGAGGGGGCGACCTATGGCTACACCTTC. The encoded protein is CSVPKEGATYGYTF.

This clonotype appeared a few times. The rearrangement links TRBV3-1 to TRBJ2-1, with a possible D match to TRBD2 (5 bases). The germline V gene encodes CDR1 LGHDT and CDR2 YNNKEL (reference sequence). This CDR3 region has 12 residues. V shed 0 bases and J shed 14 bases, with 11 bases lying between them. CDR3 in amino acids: CASSQEGSQEFF. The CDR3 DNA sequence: TGTGCCAGCAGCCAAGAGGGGAGCCAAGAGTTCTTC.

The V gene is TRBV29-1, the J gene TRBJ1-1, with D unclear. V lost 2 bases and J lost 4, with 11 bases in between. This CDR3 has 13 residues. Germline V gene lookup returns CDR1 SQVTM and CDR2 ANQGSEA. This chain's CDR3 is CSVESVGATEAFF. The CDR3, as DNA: TGCAGCGTTGAATCTGTCGGAGCCACTGAAGCTTTCTTT.